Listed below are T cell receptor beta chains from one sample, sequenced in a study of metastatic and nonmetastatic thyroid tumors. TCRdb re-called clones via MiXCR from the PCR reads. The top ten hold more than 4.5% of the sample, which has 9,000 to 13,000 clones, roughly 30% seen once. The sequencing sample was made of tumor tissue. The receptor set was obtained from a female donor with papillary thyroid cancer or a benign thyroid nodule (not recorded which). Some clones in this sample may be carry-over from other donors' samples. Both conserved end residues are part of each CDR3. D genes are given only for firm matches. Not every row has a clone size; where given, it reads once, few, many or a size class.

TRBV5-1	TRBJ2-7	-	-	CASSLEAEGPYEQYF	TGCGCCAGCAGCTTGGAAGCCGAAGGGCCCTACGAGCAGTACTTC
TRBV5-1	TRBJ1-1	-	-	CASSLDQGGSTEAFF	TGCGCCAGCAGCTTGGATCAGGGAGGGAGCACTGAAGCTTTCTTT
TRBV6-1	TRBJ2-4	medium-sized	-	CASSEAEPGSIYF	TGTGCCAGCAGTGAAGCGGAACCCGGGAGCATATACTTC
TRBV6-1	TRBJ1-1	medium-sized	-	CASSFGGTNTEAFF	TGTGCCAGCAGTTTCGGGGGTACGAACACTGAAGCTTTCTTT
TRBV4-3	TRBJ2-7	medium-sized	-	CASSPASGTVYEQYF	TGCGCCAGCAGCCCGGCCTCCGGGACTGTCTACGAGCAGTACTTC
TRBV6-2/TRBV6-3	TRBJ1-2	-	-	CADALRDNYGYTF	TGTGCAGATGCTCTCAGGGACAACTATGGCTACACCTTC
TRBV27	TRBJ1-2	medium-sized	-	CASKGGNYGYTF	TGTGCCAGCAAGGGCGGAAACTATGGCTACACCTTC
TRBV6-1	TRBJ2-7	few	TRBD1	CASSVGQVAYEQYF	TGTGCCAGCAGTGTGGGACAGGTTGCATACGAGCAGTACTTC
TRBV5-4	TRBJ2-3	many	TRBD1	CASSTRQGGTDTQYF	TGTGCCAGCAGTACCCGACAGGGGGGAACAGATACGCAGTATTTT
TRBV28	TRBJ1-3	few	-	CASSLGNTIYF	TGTGCCAGCAGTCTCGGAAACACCATATATTTT
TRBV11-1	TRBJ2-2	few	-	CASSLGPGTNTGELFF	TGTGCCAGCAGCTTAGGCCCAGGGACGAACACCGGGGAGCTGTTTTTT
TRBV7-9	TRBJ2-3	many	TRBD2	CASSSLGLAGIEDTQYF	TGTGCCAGCAGCTCACTCGGTCTAGCGGGAATTGAAGATACGCAGTATTTT
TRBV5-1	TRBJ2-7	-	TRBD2	CASSLGTSNEQYF	TGCGCCAGCAGCTTGGGGACTAGCAACGAGCAGTACTTC
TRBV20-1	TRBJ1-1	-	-	CSARTDENTEAFF	TGCAGTGCCCGGACAGATGAAAACACTGAAGCTTTCTTT
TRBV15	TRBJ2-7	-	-	CATSRTRRSDEQYF	TGTGCCACCAGCCGGACCAGGAGATCTGACGAGCAGTACTTC
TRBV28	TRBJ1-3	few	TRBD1	CASSGGTASGNTIYF	TGTGCCAGCAGCGGCGGGACAGCCTCTGGAAACACCATATATTTT
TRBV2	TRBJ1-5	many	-	CASTGTADQPQHF	TGTGCCAGCACGGGAACAGCGGATCAGCCCCAGCATTTT
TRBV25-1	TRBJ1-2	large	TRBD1	CASSETGFVYGYTF	TGTGCCAGCAGTGAGACAGGGTTTGTCTATGGCTACACCTTC
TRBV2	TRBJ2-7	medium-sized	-	CASTLGGSYEQYF	TGTGCCAGCACCTTAGGGGGTTCGTACGAGCAGTACTTC
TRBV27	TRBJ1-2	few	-	CASGLGSGHGYTF	TGTGCCAGCGGTTTAGGGTCAGGGCATGGCTACACCTTC
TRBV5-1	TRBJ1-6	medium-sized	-	CASSLIGVSSYNSPLHF	TGCGCCAGCAGCCTTATCGGGGTGAGCTCCTATAATTCACCCCTCCACTTT
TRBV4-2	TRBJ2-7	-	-	CASSQDTYEQYF	TGTGCCAGCAGCCAAGATACATACGAGCAGTACTTC
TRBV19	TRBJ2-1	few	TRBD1	CASRRTGHSVNEQFF	TGTGCCAGTAGGCGGACAGGTCATTCTGTCAATGAGCAGTTCTTC
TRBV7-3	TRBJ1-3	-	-	CASSLKGTGNTIYF	TGTGCCAGCAGCTTAAAAGGGACAGGAAACACCATATATTTT
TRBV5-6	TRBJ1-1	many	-	CASSLGTWSTEAFF	TGTGCCAGCAGCTTGGGTACTTGGAGCACTGAAGCTTTCTTT
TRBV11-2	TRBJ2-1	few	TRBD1	CASSSGTDFYNEQFF	TGTGCCAGCAGCTCCGGGACAGATTTTTACAATGAGCAGTTCTTC
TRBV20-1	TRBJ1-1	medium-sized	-	CSARRGAGNTEAFF	TGCAGTGCTAGACGAGGGGCTGGGAACACTGAAGCTTTCTTT
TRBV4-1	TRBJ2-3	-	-	CASSQGEIAGALLNTQYF	TGCGCCAGCAGCCAAGGGGAGATCGCGGGGGCCCTTTTAAATACGCAGTATTTT
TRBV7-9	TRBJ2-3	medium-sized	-	CASSLGRGDSSTDTQYF	TGTGCCAGCAGCTTAGGGAGAGGAGACAGTAGCACAGATACGCAGTATTTT
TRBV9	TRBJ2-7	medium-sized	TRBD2	CASSVGTSGDYEQYF	TGTGCCAGCAGCGTAGGGACTAGCGGGGACTACGAGCAGTACTTC
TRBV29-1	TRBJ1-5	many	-	CSVAENNNQPQHF	TGCAGCGTTGCTGAGAACAACAATCAGCCCCAGCATTTT
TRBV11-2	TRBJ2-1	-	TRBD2	CASSLIAGVRHEQFF	TGTGCCAGCAGCTTAATAGCGGGAGTTCGGCATGAGCAGTTCTTC
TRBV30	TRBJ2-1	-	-	CAWALDYREQFF	TGTGCCTGGGCACTGGACTACCGAGAGCAGTTCTTC
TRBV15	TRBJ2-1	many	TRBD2	CATSAHTSGSRNEQFF	TGTGCCACCAGCGCACATACTAGCGGGAGTAGGAATGAGCAGTTCTTC
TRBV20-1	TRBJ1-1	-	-	CSARVEGRSTEAFF	TGCAGTGCTAGAGTTGAGGGCCGTAGCACTGAAGCTTTCTTT
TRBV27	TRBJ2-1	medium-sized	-	CASILPTHPGRNEQFF	TGTGCCAGCATCCTTCCGACTCATCCCGGGAGAAATGAGCAGTTCTTC
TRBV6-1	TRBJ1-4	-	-	CASRQAFPEGDEKLFF	TGTGCCAGCAGACAAGCCTTCCCGGAGGGAGATGAAAAACTGTTTTTT
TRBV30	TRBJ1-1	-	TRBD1	CAWKPGGNTEAFF	TGTGCCTGGAAACCAGGGGGGAACACTGAAGCTTTCTTT
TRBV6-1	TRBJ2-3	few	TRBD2	CASSEDGTSGKDTQYF	TGTGCCAGCAGTGAAGACGGGACTAGCGGGAAGGATACGCAGTATTTT
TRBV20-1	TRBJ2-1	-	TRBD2	CSADGRSSVRGGSYNEQFF	TGCAGTGCTGACGGAAGGTCTAGCGTGCGGGGGGGGTCCTACAATGAGCAGTTCTTC
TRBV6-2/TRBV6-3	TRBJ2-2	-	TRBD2	CASSEPGLAGLGELFF	TGTGCCAGTAGTGAGCCTGGACTAGCGGGTTTGGGGGAGCTGTTTTTT
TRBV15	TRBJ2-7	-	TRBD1	CATSRDRAADEQYF	TGTGCCACCAGCAGGGACAGGGCAGCGGACGAGCAGTACTTC
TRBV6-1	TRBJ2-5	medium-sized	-	CASRVLGAETQYF	TGTGCCAGCAGGGTACTAGGAGCGGAGACCCAGTACTTC
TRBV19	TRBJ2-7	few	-	CASRGGAAGEQYF	TGTGCCAGTAGGGGGGGCGCGGCGGGCGAGCAGTACTTC
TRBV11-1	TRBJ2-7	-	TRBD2	CASSEQTSQSSYEQYF	TGTGCCAGCAGCGAGCAGACTAGCCAAAGCTCCTACGAGCAGTACTTC
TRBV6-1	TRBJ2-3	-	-	CASSPGRPDTQYF	TGTGCCAGCAGTCCGGGCCGTCCAGATACGCAGTATTTT
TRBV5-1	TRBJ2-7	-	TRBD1	CAIIMGQGGGYEQYF	TGCGCCATCATTATGGGACAGGGCGGCGGCTACGAGCAGTACTTC
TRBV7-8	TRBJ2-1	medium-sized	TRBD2	CASSPRLAGGGSSYNEQFF	TGTGCCAGCAGCCCCCGACTAGCGGGTGGGGGGAGCTCCTACAATGAGCAGTTCTTC
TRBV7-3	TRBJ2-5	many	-	CASSLLGSQETQYF	TGTGCCAGCAGCCTGTTGGGATCGCAAGAGACCCAGTACTTC
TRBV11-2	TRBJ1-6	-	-	CASSLRTDFGSPLHF	TGTGCCAGCAGCTTAAGGACGGACTTCGGCTCACCCCTCCACTTT
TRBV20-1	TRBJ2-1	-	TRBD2	CSAPEAAGVLNEQFF	TGCAGTGCACCCGAGGCAGCGGGAGTTTTAAATGAGCAGTTCTTC
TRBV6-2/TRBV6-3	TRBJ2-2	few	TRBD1	CASSYSLGQGTNTGELFF	TGTGCCAGCAGTTACTCCCTAGGACAGGGAACGAACACCGGGGAGCTGTTTTTT
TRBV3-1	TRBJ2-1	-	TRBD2	CASVQRGDHEQFF	TGTGCCAGCGTCCAGCGGGGGGATCATGAGCAGTTCTTC
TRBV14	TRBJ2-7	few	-	CASSREVMSSYEQYF	TGTGCCAGTAGTCGAGAAGTAATGAGCTCCTACGAGCAGTACTTC
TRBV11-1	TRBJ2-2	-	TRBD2	CASSLSSGANTGELFF	TGTGCCAGCAGCTTATCTAGCGGGGCGAACACCGGGGAGCTGTTTTTT
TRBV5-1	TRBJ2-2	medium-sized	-	CASARGQGNTGELFF	TGCGCCAGCGCCCGTGGCCAGGGGAACACCGGGGAGCTGTTTTTT
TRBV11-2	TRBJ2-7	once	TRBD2	CASSPMGTSGKYEQYF	TGTGCCAGCAGCCCGATGGGGACTAGCGGGAAATACGAGCAGTACTTC
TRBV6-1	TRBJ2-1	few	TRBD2	CASSGGTSWSLKEQFF	TGTGCCAGCAGTGGGGGGACTAGCTGGAGTCTGAAGGAGCAGTTCTTC
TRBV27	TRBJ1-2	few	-	CASSLGAERVDGYTF	TGTGCCAGCAGTTTAGGGGCTGAAAGGGTAGACGGCTACACCTTC